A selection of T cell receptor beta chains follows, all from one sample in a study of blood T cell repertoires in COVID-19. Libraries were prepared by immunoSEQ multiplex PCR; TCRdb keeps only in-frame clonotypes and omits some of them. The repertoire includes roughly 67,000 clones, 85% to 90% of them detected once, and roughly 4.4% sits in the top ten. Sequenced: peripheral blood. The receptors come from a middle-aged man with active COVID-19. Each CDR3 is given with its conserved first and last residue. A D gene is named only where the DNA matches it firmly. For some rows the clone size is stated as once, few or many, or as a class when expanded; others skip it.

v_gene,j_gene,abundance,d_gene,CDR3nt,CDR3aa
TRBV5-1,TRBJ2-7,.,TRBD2,TGCGCCAGCAGCTTGACTAGCGGGATGAACTACGAGCAGTACTTC,CASSLTSGMNYEQYF
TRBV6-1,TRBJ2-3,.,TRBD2,TGTGCCAGCAGTGAACTAGCGGGGGGGCCAGATACGCAGTATTTT,CASSELAGGPDTQYF
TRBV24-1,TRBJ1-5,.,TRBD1,TGTGCCACCAGTGGTGACAGGGGAGGACAACTCGCTCAGCCCCAGCATTTT,CATSGDRGGQLAQPQHF
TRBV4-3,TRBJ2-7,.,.,TGCGCCAGCAGCCAAGATCGGACATCTGACGAGCAGTACTTC,CASSQDRTSDEQYF
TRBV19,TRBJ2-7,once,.,TGTGCCAGTAGTACGGGTTTTAACGAGCAGTACTTC,CASSTGFNEQYF
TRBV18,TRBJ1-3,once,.,TGTGCCAGCCCACAACGGACAGAGCTAAACACCATATATTTT,CASPQRTELNTIYF
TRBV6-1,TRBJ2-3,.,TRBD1,TGTGCCAGCAGTGAAACAGGGGTTGTGGGAGATACGCAGTATTTT,CASSETGVVGDTQYF
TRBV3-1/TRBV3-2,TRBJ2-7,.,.,TGTGCCAGCAGCGAGTTTCGAGGGTACGAGCAGTACTTC,CASSEFRGYEQYF
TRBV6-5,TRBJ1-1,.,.,TGTGCCAGCAGCCAGGGCAGTGAAGCTTTCTTT,CASSQGSEAFF
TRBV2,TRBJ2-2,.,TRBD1,TGTGCCAGCAGTGAAGAGGGGGCGCGAACCGGGGAGCTGTTTTTT,CASSEEGARTGELFF
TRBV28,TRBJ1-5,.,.,TGTGCCAGCAGTTTGCAGGGATTAAGCAATCAGCCCCAGCATTTT,CASSLQGLSNQPQHF
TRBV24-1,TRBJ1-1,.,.,TGTGCCACCAGTGACTCCTTGACAGGTTCGCGAGCTTTCTTT,CATSDSLTGSRAFF
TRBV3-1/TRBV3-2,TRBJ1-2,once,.,TGTGCCAGCACAGGGGTGGATGGCTACACCTTC,CASTGVDGYTF
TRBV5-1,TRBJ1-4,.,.,TGCGCCAGCAGCTCCACGCGGGGTTTCGGTGAAAAACTGTTTTTT,CASSSTRGFGEKLFF
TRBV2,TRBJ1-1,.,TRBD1,TGTGCCAGCAGTGCCATTACAGGGGGGACTGAAGCTTTCTTT,CASSAITGGTEAFF
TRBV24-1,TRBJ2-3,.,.,TGTGCCACCAGTGATTTTGGGGGGAGAGATACGCAGTATTTT,CATSDFGGRDTQYF
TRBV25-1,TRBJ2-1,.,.,TGTGCCAGCAGTGAAGCGGGGACAGTCAGCTCCTACAATGAGCAGTTCTTC,CASSEAGTVSSYNEQFF
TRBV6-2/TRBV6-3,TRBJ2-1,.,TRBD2,TGTGCCAGCAGCTGGACTAGCGGGAACAATGAGCAGTTCTTC,CASSWTSGNNEQFF
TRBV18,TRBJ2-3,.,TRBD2,TGTGCCTCTCTAGCGGGAATGGCAGATACGCAGTATTTT,CASLAGMADTQYF
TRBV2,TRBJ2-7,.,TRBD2,TGTGCCAGCAGTGTAAGCGGAGCGGGGGCTGCCGAGCAGTACTTC,CASSVSGAGAAEQYF
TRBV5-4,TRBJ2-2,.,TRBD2,TGTGCCAGCAGCTTGGCTAGCGGAGGAGGAAGGGCCGGGGAGCTGTTTTTT,CASSLASGGGRAGELFF
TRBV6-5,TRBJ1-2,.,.,TGTGCCAGCAGTTCTCGGGGAGGGGGACTACCAGGCTACACCTTC,CASSSRGGGLPGYTF